Given below is one TCR beta chain in context. Antigen: not known. The protocol was immunoSEQ multiplex PCR, while the TCRdb copy is restricted to in-frame clones and leaves out a portion. The sample records about 24,000 clones, 80% being singletons. In every patient, relapse followed autologous stem cell transplantation, while exposure to brentuximab vedotin differed. The data belong to a study of PD-1 blockade in classical Hodgkin lymphoma. Study results and caveats: Baseline diversity was lower in partial responders and progressors than complete responders. As was reported, newly diagnosed patients showed lower baseline TCR diversity than healthy donors did.

The V segment lost 2 bases and the J segment 3 bases; nucleotides outside the gene matches: 6. CDR1 and CDR2 from the germline V gene are MNHNY and SVGAGI (reference sequence). The CDR3 is made up of 16 amino acids. The source material was peripheral blood mononuclear cells (PBMCs), sampled at baseline. The rearrangement links TRBV6-6 to TRBJ1-4, with 7 bases that match TRBD1. The sequence came from a human donor with classical Hodgkin lymphoma. The CDR3 protein is CASSYRQGGSNEKLFF. Written as DNA, the CDR3 is TGTGCCAGCAGTTACCGACAGGGAGGGTCTAATGAAAAACTGTTTTTT.